This is a list of T cell receptor beta chains from one sample in a study of beta chain features in type 1 diabetes. Data came from immunoSEQ multiplex PCR; TCRdb stores just in-frame clones and leaves some out. The sample shows fewer than 550,000 clones, roughly an eighth of them seen only once. Source material: naive CD4+ T cells from blood. These receptors originate from a woman aged 18 to 35 in good health. Both conserved end residues are part of each CDR3. The D gene is left open where the match is weak. The size entry is marked missing in some rows and otherwise reads once, few, many or a size class.

clone size	V gene	D gene	J gene	CDR3 protein	CDR3 DNA
few	TRBV5-1	TRBD1	TRBJ1-4	CASSLGTGNEKLFF	TGCGCCAGCAGCCTCGGGACAGGGAATGAAAAACTGTTTTTT
few	TRBV9	TRBD1	TRBJ1-2	CASGPAGGNGYTF	TGTGCCAGCGGCCCAGCAGGGGGCAATGGCTACACCTTC
few	TRBV28	.	TRBJ2-3	CASSLQGEVDTQYF	TGTGCCAGCAGCCTCCAGGGGGAGGTGGATACGCAGTATTTT
.	TRBV7-3	.	TRBJ2-1	CASSLSREFEQFF	TGTGCCAGCAGCTTAAGCAGGGAGTTTGAGCAGTTCTTC
few	TRBV7-2	.	TRBJ2-3	CASSPIGTDTQYF	TGTGCCAGCAGCCCCATTGGGACAGATACGCAGTATTTT
few	TRBV20-1	.	TRBJ2-5	CSAPWRETQYF	TGCAGTGCGCCCTGGAGAGAGACCCAGTACTTC
few	TRBV7-8	TRBD1	TRBJ1-1	CASSKGPGQGTEAFF	TGTGCCAGCAGCAAGGGCCCAGGACAGGGCACTGAAGCTTTCTTT
.	TRBV14	.	TRBJ1-3	CASSQFSFGYTIYF	TGTGCCAGCAGCCAATTCAGTTTTGGCTACACCATATATTTT
.	TRBV10-3	TRBD2	TRBJ2-1	CAISESGLAVYNEQFF	TGTGCCATCAGTGAGTCGGGACTAGCGGTGTACAATGAGCAGTTCTTC
.	TRBV5-6	.	TRBJ2-1	CASSLAGTPYNEQFF	TGTGCCAGCAGCTTGGCCGGGACACCGTACAATGAGCAGTTCTTC
.	TRBV7-9	TRBD2	TRBJ2-5	CASSQASGAETQYF	TGTGCCAGCAGCCAAGCTAGCGGGGCGGAGACCCAGTACTTC
few	TRBV2	TRBD2	TRBJ2-7	CASSEARLAGSSYEQYF	TGTGCCAGCAGTGAAGCACGACTAGCGGGATCCTCCTACGAGCAGTACTTC
few	TRBV9	TRBD1	TRBJ1-2	CASSVTGANYGYTF	TGTGCCAGCAGCGTGACAGGGGCGAACTATGGCTACACCTTC
few	TRBV11-3	.	TRBJ2-3	CASSLQGDTDTQYF	TGTGCCAGCAGCTTACAAGGAGACACAGATACGCAGTATTTT
few	TRBV7-9	.	TRBJ1-4	CASSLNLGKGKLFF	TGTGCCAGCAGCTTGAATTTGGGGAAGGGAAAACTGTTTTTT
.	TRBV5-1	.	TRBJ2-1	CASSLAAGLSSYNEQFF	TGCGCCAGCAGCTTGGCGGCGGGGCTAAGCTCCTACAATGAGCAGTTCTTC
few	TRBV5-1	.	TRBJ2-5	CASSFRGHQETQYF	TGCGCCAGCAGCTTTAGGGGCCACCAAGAGACCCAGTACTTC
.	TRBV5-4	.	TRBJ2-7	CASSPGISYEQYF	TGTGCCAGCAGCCCGGGAATTTCCTACGAGCAGTACTTC
.	TRBV21-1	.	TRBJ2-3	CASRYRVGGLTDTQYF	TGTGCCAGCAGATACAGGGTAGGGGGGCTCACAGATACGCAGTATTTT
.	TRBV4-3	.	TRBJ1-1	CASSHQPAEAFF	TGCGCCAGCAGCCATCAGCCGGCCGAAGCTTTCTTT
few	TRBV19	.	TRBJ2-5	CASSIVGKGVGTQYF	TGTGCCAGTAGTATCGTCGGGAAAGGAGTAGGGACCCAGTACTTC
.	TRBV11-2	TRBD2	TRBJ2-5	CASVLIGREANF	TGTGCCAGCGTCTTGATTGGACGGGAGGCGAACTTC
few	TRBV9	.	TRBJ1-3	CASSTTSGQGGNTIYF	TGTGCCAGCAGCACTACCAGCGGGCAGGGAGGAAACACCATATATTTT
few	TRBV25-1	.	TRBJ1-2	CASSTVGSSDGYTF	TGTGCCAGCAGTACAGTCGGCAGTTCGGATGGCTACACCTTC